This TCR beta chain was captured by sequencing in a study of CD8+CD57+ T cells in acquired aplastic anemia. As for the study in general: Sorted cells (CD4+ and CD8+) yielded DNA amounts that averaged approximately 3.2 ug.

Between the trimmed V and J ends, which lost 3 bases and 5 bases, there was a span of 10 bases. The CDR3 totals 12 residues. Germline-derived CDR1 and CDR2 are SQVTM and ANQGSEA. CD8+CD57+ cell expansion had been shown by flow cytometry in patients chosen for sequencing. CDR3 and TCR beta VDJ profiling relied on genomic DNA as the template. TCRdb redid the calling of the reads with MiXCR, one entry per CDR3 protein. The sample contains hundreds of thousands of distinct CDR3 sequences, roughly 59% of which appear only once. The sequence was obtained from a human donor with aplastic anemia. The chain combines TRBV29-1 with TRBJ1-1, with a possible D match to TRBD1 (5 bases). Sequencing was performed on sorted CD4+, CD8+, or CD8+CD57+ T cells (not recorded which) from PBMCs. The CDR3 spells CSVEGRQTEAFF. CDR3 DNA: TGCAGCGTTGAGGGACGCCAGACTGAAGCTTTCTTT.